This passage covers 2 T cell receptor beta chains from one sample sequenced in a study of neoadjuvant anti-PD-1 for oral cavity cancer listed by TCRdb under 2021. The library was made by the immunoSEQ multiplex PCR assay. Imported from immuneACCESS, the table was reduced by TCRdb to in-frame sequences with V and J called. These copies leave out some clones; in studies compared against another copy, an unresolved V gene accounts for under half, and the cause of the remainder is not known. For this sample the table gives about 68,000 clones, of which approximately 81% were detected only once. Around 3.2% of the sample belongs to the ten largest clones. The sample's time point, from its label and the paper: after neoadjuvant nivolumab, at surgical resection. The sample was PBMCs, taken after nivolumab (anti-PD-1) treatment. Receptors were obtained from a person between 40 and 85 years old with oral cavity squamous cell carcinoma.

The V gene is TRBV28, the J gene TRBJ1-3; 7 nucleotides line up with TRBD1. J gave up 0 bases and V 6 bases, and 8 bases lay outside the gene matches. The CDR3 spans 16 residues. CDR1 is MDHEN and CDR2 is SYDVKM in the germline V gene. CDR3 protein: CASSRLGDSSGNTIYF. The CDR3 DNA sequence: TGTGCCAGCAGCCGACTAGGGGACAGCTCTGGAAACACCATATATTTT.

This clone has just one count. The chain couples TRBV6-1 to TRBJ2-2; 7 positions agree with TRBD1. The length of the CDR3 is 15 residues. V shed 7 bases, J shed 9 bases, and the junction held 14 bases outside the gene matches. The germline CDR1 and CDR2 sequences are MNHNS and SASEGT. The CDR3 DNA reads TGTGCCAGCACGACTGCTCAAACAGGGGTTAGGGAGCTGTTTTTT. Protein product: CASTTAQTGVRELFF.